These 25 T cell receptor beta chains were sequenced from one sample in a study of T cells in Graves' hyperthyroidism and ophthalmopathy. RNA transcripts served as the template for amplifying TCR beta CDR3 regions. Initially, a first-round RT-PCR of the TCR CDR3 employed the HTBI primer set. Using its own MiXCR run on the multiplex PCR reads, TCRdb lists one record per CDR3 protein. The sample shows some 500,000 distinct CDR3 sequences, approximately 15% of them seen only once. The material sequenced was blood. The receptors derive from a young woman with Graves' hyperthyroidism.

The chain combines TRBV5-1 with TRBJ1-6; D is ambiguous. V lost 0 bases, J lost 5 bases, and 6 bases lay in between. The CDR3 totals 14 residues. Looked up from germline, CDR1 is SGHRS and CDR2 is YFSETQ. The CDR3 spells CASSLGGNNSPLHF. CDR3 DNA: TGCGCCAGCAGCTTGGGAGGGAATAATTCACCCCTCCACTTT. Variable domain in full (rest from reference TRBV5-1 and TRBJ1-6): KAGVTQTPRYLIKTRGQQVTLSCSPISGHRSVSWYQQTPGQGLQFLFEYFSETQRNKGNFPGRFSGRQFSNSRSEMNVSTLELGDSALYLCASSLGGNNSPLHFGNGTRLTVT.

This clonotype has ten or more counts. The chain couples TRBV6-1 to TRBJ2-6; tentative D call: TRBD1 (7 bases). From germline, CDR1 is MNHNS and CDR2 SASEGT. This CDR3 is 16 amino acids long. V lost 4 bases to trimming and J lost 2 bases, with 12 bases between them. The CDR3 DNA reads TGTGCCAGCAGTGCGTCCAGGGGGGCTGGGGCCAACGTCCTGACTTTC. It codes for CASSASRGAGANVLTF.

At least ten counts were recorded for this clonotype. The genes are TRBV7-9 and TRBJ2-7; 12 positions agree with TRBD2. CDR1 is SEHNR, CDR2 FQNEAQ, per germline (reference sequence). Trimming removed 5 bases from V and 3 bases from J; junction bases left unmatched: 5. This CDR3 has 15 residues. The CDR3 nucleotides read TGTGCCAGCAGCCCAGGACTAGCGGGGATCTACGAGCAGTACGTC. Translated, it gives CASSPGLAGIYEQYV.

Ten or more counts support this clonotype. The chain couples TRBV25-1 to TRBJ1-2; D gene uncertain. Germline loops: CDR1 MGHDK, CDR2 SYGVNS. V lost 6 bases to trimming and J lost 7 bases, with 21 bases between them. This CDR3 comprises 15 residues. In nucleotides, the CDR3 is TGTGCCAGCAGCCCGCCTCATCTTATTCTCGGTGGCTACACCTTC. Its translation: CASSPPHLILGGYTF.

This clonotype was observed once. This chain connects TRBV28 to TRBJ2-7; 11 nucleotides line up with TRBD2. The CDR3 is 17 residues long. V was clipped by 0 bases and J by 6 bases; unmatched bases: 10. CDR1 is MDHEN and CDR2 is SYDVKM in the germline V gene. The CDR3 sequence is CASSLWDLAGGPGEQYV. The CDR3 DNA reads TGTGCCAGCAGTTTATGGGATTTAGCGGGAGGGCCGGGCGAGCAGTACGTC.

This clonotype was found many times. The chain combines TRBV12-3 or TRBV12-4 with TRBJ1-3; the D is unclear. Trimming stripped 4 bases from V and 2 bases from J, with 6 bases between. This CDR3 is 13 amino acids long. In DNA, the CDR3 is TGTGCCAGCAGTTCATCAACTGGAAACACCATATATTTT. Protein: CASSSSTGNTIYF.

This clonotype was counted ten times or more. V is TRBV2 and J is TRBJ1-1; D may be TRBD1 (5 bases). This CDR3 is 13 amino acids long. The V gene's germline CDR1 is SNHLY and CDR2 FYNNEI. V lost 6 bases, J lost 2 bases, and 10 bases lay in between. CDR3 DNA: TGTGCCAGCAGGCGGGACGGCAACACTGAAGCTTTCTTT. Translated, it gives CASRRDGNTEAFF.

This clonotype was picked up many times. CDR3: CAISDGGNTEAFF. In DNA form, the CDR3 reads TGTGCCATCAGTGACGGGGGGAACACTGAAGCTTTCTTT. V and J are TRBV10-3 and TRBJ1-1, with D maybe TRBD1 (5 bases). Trimming took 3 bases from V and 1 from J, leaving 6 bases between them. The CDR3 spans 13 residues. CDR1 and CDR2 (germline): ENHRY, SYGVKD.

V and J are TRBV6-1 and TRBJ1-2, with 7 bases lining up with TRBD1. The germline CDR1 and CDR2 sequences are MNHNS and SASEGT. V was pared by 3 bases and J by 7 bases, with 11 bases of the junction left unmatched. CDR3 length: 15 residues. CDR3 nucleotides: TGTGCCAGCAGTGAGGAGGGGGCGCGAGGAGTTGGCTACACCTTC. It specifies CASSEEGARGVGYTF.

In its sample, this clonotype was seen many times. The J gene is TRBJ1-6, the V gene TRBV24-1, with TRBD1 matching 8 bases. This CDR3 has 14 residues. Germline trimming cut 7 bases from V and 8 bases from J; bases unmatched to any gene: 6. Germline CDR1 reads KGHDR; CDR2 reads SFDVKD. The CDR3 region has the DNA TGTGCCACCAGGACAGGGGAGAGCGATTCACCCCTCCACTTT. This codes for CATRTGESDSPLHF.

This clonotype was detected many times. This chain uses TRBV19 with TRBJ1-5; D perhaps matches TRBD1 (6 bases). The V end was cut by 1 base, the J end by 2 bases, with 18 bases between. The CDR3 runs to 18 residues. Germline-derived CDR1 and CDR2 are LNHDA and SQIVND (reference sequence). DNA for the CDR3: TGTGCCAGTAGTATAGTTCAGGGGTCTGCGATGGGCAATCAGCCCCAGCATTTT. It yields the protein CASSIVQGSAMGNQPQHF. The full variable domain, its missing parts supplied by reference TRBV19 and TRBJ1-5, is DGGITQSPKYLFRKEGQNVTLSCEQNLNHDAMYWYRQDPGQGLRLIYYSQIVNDFQKGDIAEGYSVSREKKESFPLTVTSAQKNPTAFYLCASSIVQGSAMGNQPQHFGDGTRLSIL.

This clonotype showed up many times. DNA for the CDR3: TGTGCCAGCAGCCATTATCCGGGACTAGCGGGAGATGAGCAGTTCTTC. Translation: CASSHYPGLAGDEQFF. The chain is built from TRBV14 and TRBJ2-1, with 14 bases lining up with TRBD2. CDR1 is SGHDN and CDR2 is FVKESK in the germline V gene. After removal of 3 bases from V and 8 bases from J, the junction contained 6 bases not matched to a gene. This CDR3 spans 16 amino acids.

This rearrangement joins TRBV20-1 to TRBJ2-3; D possibly uses TRBD1 or TRBD2 (6 bases each). This CDR3 contains 16 residues. Germline V lookup: CDR1 DFQATT, CDR2 SNEGSKA (reference sequence). Between the trimmed V and J ends, which lost 0 bases and 2 bases, there was a span of 15 bases. The CDR3 coding sequence is TGCAGTGCTAGAGATCATGGGGGGCGAGTCACAGATACGCAGTATTTT. It is translated as CSARDHGGRVTDTQYF.

At least ten counts were recorded for this clonotype. The rearrangement uses TRBV11-2 and TRBJ2-5; 7 bases are a match to TRBD2. The J segment lost 7 bases and the V segment lost 0 bases, leaving 11 bases of the junction unmatched. Germline-derived CDR1 and CDR2 are SGHAT and FQNNGV. CDR3 length: 16 residues. CDR3 nucleotides: TGTGCCAGCAGCTTAGAACCGAGCGGGACCCAGGGGACCCAGTACTTC. This codes for CASSLEPSGTQGTQYF. The whole variable domain, remainder taken from reference TRBV11-2 and TRBJ2-5, is EAGVAQSPRYKIIEKRQSVAFWCNPISGHATLYWYQQILGQGPKLLIQFQNNGVVDDSQLPKDRFSAERLKGVDSTLKIQPAKLEDSAVYLCASSLEPSGTQGTQYFGPGTRLLVL.

This chain connects TRBV2 to TRBJ2-3, with D perhaps assigned TRBD1 or TRBD2 (5 bases each). The CDR3 consists of 13 residues. V was trimmed by 3 bases and J by 1 base, leaving 5 bases between them. In germline, CDR1 is SNHLY, CDR2 FYNNEI. The DNA for the CDR3 is TGTGCCAGCAGTGAGGGACGCACAGATACGCAGTATTTT. Translation: CASSEGRTDTQYF.

This clonotype was detected ten times or more. CDR3 in amino acids: CAWRASIHNEQFF. DNA for the CDR3: TGTGCCTGGAGGGCCTCCATACACAATGAGCAGTTCTTC. This chain uses TRBV30 with TRBJ2-1, with no clear D. The ends were cut back, 3 bases at V and 5 bases at J, with 11 bases in the middle. CDR1 and CDR2 from the germline V gene are GTSNPN and SVGIG (reference sequence). The CDR3 is made up of 13 amino acids.

This clonotype was seen at least ten times. This chain joins TRBV12-3 or TRBV12-4 and TRBJ1-2; no clear D gene. The CDR3 runs to 14 residues. V shed 1 base and J shed 5 bases, with 11 bases lying between them. As DNA, the CDR3 is TGTGCCAGCAGTTTAGGGACGGCGAGATATGGCTACACCTTC. As protein: CASSLGTARYGYTF.

Of note for this clonotype: A read error may explain this, as a much larger clone is one base away. The genes are TRBV6-5 and TRBJ2-7, with D uncertain. The germline CDR1 and CDR2 sequences are MNHEY and SVGAGI. The CDR3 runs to 14 residues. V gave up 2 bases and J gave up 2 bases, with 10 bases separating them. The CDR3 is CASSYEAATYEQYV. DNA of the CDR3: TGTGCCAGCAGTTACGAGGCAGCCACCTACGAGCAGTACGTC.

This clonotype was observed at least ten times. This chain connects TRBV2 to TRBJ2-2, with TRBD2 identical over 7 bases. Germline V lookup: CDR1 SNHLY, CDR2 FYNNEI. The J segment lost 1 base and the V segment lost 7 bases, leaving 12 bases of the junction unmatched. There are 17 residues in the CDR3. CDR3 nucleotide sequence: TGTGCCAGCACGGGGGGAGGGCCTTTTCGGAACACCGGGGAGCTGTTTTTT. Its protein product is CASTGGGPFRNTGELFF.

The chain uses TRBV6-9 and TRBJ2-6; 8 nucleotides align to TRBD1. CDR3 length: 18 residues. The germline CDR1 and CDR2 sequences are MNHGY and SVAAGI. V trimming: 4 bases; J trimming: 0 bases; junction bases outside the gene matches: 8. The CDR3 DNA reads as TGTGCCAGCAGTTCCGGGACAGGCCCTTTCTCTGGGGCCAACGTCCTGACTTTC. Translating it yields CASSSGTGPFSGANVLTF.

This clonotype was counted at least ten times. The V gene is TRBV6-1, the J gene TRBJ2-3; 14 nucleotides align to TRBD2. The junction had 13 bases not matched to a gene; V was cut back by 6 bases and J by 5 bases. From germline, CDR1 is MNHNS and CDR2 SASEGT. The length of the CDR3 is 18 residues. The CDR3 DNA reads as TGTGCCAGCAGATACGCCGGGACTAGCGGGGGATTTGGAGATACGCAGTATTTT. Translating gives CASRYAGTSGGFGDTQYF.

This clonotype was detected a few times. V gene TRBV5-1 combines with J gene TRBJ1-1, with 9 nucleotides matching TRBD1. Trimming cost V 4 bases and J 4 bases; bases outside gene matches: 11. Germline V gives CDR1 SGHRS, CDR2 YFSETQ. The CDR3 contains 16 residues. CDR3 DNA: TGCGCCAGCAGCACGGACAGGGGAGGATTTATCACTGAAGCTTTCTTT. Amino acids: CASSTDRGGFITEAFF.

This clonotype was picked up a small number of times. V and J are TRBV5-1 and TRBJ2-3, with TRBD2 matching 7 bases. The CDR3 runs 15 residues. With V trimmed by 4 bases and J by 0 bases, 5 bases remained unmatched. The V gene's germline CDR1 is SGHRS and CDR2 YFSETQ. CDR3 DNA sequence: TGCGCCAGCAGCCGAGCGGGACCTAGCACAGATACGCAGTATTTT. This gives the protein CASSRAGPSTDTQYF.

This clonotype was detected many times. At one end, the junction sequence differs from germline, possibly due to a read error. The genes are TRBV25-1 and TRBJ2-7; 10 positions agree with TRBD1. The CDR3 covers 13 residues. The germline V gene has CDR1 MGHDK and CDR2 SYGVNS. As DNA, the CDR3 is TGCGCCAGCAGCGGACAGGGGGCCTACGAGCAGTACTTC. Translation gives CASSGQGAYEQYF.

This rearrangement joins TRBV9 to TRBJ1-1; 7 bases map to TRBD1. The CDR3 sequence is 14 residues long. Germline CDR1 is SGDLS and CDR2 is YYNGEE. V shed 0 bases, J shed 5 bases, and the junction held 4 bases outside the gene matches. CDR3 DNA sequence: TGTGCCAGCAGCGTAGAGGCAGGGGGTACTGAAGCTTTCTTT. It encodes CASSVEAGGTEAFF.